A selection of T cell receptor beta chains follows, all from one sample in a study of cytomegalovirus exposure and HLA in healthy donors. Assay used: immunoSEQ multiplex PCR; TCRdb lists only in-frame clones, some missing. Of tens of thousands of clones in the sample, around 75% are singletons; the top ten hold roughly 14%. The sequenced material came from PBMCs. The origin of the receptors is a woman between 35 and 50 years old in good health and CMV-seropositive. CDR3s include the opening cysteine and the closing phenylalanine or tryptophan. Each record gives: V gene, J gene, CDR3 protein.

v_call: TRBV5-4; j_call: TRBJ1-1; cdr3_aa: CASSSGGTGDPLSF
v_call: TRBV28; j_call: TRBJ2-1; cdr3_aa: CASSQRPGTAYNEQFF
v_call: TRBV9; j_call: TRBJ2-7; cdr3_aa: CASSVGQGVFYEQYF
v_call: TRBV30; j_call: TRBJ1-2; cdr3_aa: CAWRAGFGYGYTF
v_call: TRBV28; j_call: TRBJ1-1; cdr3_aa: CASSLGPPAFF
v_call: TRBV10-3; j_call: TRBJ2-3; cdr3_aa: CAIGSRTGPSADTQYF
v_call: TRBV7-7; j_call: TRBJ2-5; cdr3_aa: CASSFSGVQETQYF
v_call: TRBV7-3; j_call: TRBJ2-2; cdr3_aa: CASSPGESNTGELFF
v_call: TRBV28; j_call: TRBJ1-1; cdr3_aa: CASPSRDRAMNTEAFF
v_call: TRBV7-9; j_call: TRBJ1-1; cdr3_aa: CASSFPDRPGTEAFF
v_call: TRBV7-2; j_call: TRBJ2-2; cdr3_aa: CASSRALAGAGNTGELFF
v_call: TRBV29-1; j_call: TRBJ2-6; cdr3_aa: CSVLDSSGANVLTF
v_call: TRBV28; j_call: TRBJ1-4; cdr3_aa: CASSFYQGGEKLFF
v_call: TRBV19; j_call: TRBJ2-7; cdr3_aa: CASSMGQGAYEQYF
v_call: TRBV19; j_call: TRBJ2-3; cdr3_aa: CASSPLTSSDTQYF
v_call: TRBV28; j_call: TRBJ1-2; cdr3_aa: CATGYPNRVAGYTF